This T cell receptor (beta chain) comes out of a study of identical twins. Germline V gene data show CDR1 as SGHRS and CDR2 as YFSETQ. The CDR3 loop spans 15 amino acids. General observations from the study: Memory repertoires lacked the insertion deficit that abundant cord blood beta clonotypes showed. When twins shared out-of-frame alpha sequences, those sequences had excess low generation probability.

This clonotype has more than one count but fewer than ten. The target antigen is unknown. At one of its ends the junction is not consistent with the germline gene, which may arise from a read error. TCRdb passed the 5' RACE reads through MiXCR, listing each CDR3 protein once. The data hold 1.5 million to 2 million distinct CDR3 sequences, with 32% observed a single time. Sequencing used cord blood. The rearrangement uses TRBV5-1 and TRBJ2-7, with 10 positions matching TRBD2. This TCR derives from a newborn girl in good health. CDR3 amino acids: CASSFGLAAYNEQYF. The CDR3 DNA follows: TGTGCCAGCAGCTTTGGACTAGCGGCCTACAATGAGCAGTACTTC.